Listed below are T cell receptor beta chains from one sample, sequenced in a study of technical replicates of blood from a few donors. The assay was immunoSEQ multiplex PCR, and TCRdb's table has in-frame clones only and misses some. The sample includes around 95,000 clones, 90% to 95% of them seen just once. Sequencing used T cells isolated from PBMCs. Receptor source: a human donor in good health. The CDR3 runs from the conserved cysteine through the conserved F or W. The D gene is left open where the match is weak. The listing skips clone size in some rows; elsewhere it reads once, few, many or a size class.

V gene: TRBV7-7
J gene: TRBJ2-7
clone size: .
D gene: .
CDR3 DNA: TGTGCCAGCAGCCCTCAGACAGAATCCTACGAGCAGTACTTC
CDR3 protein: CASSPQTESYEQYF

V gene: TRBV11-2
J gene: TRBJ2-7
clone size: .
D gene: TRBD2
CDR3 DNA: TGTGCCAGCAGCTTTACTAGCGGGGCAGACTACGAGCAGTACTTC
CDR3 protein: CASSFTSGADYEQYF

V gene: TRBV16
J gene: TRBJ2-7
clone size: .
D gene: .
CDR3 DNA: TGTGCCAGCAGCCAACTTGGAGAGGGCCCCTACGAGCAGTACTTC
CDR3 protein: CASSQLGEGPYEQYF

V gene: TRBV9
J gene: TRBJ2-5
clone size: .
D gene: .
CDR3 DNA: TGTGCCAGCAGCGTAGATGTCTCGGGACAAGAGACCCAGTACTTC
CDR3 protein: CASSVDVSGQETQYF

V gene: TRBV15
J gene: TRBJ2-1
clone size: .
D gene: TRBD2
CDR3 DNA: TGTGCCACCAGCAGAGTCCTCGGTCGGACTAGCGGGAGATTTGAGCAGTTCTTC
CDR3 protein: CATSRVLGRTSGRFEQFF

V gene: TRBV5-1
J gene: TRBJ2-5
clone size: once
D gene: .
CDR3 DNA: TGCGCCAGCAGCTTCTTGGGGGCCCAAGAGACCCAGTACTTC
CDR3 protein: CASSFLGAQETQYF

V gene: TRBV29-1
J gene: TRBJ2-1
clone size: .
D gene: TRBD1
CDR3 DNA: TGCAGCGTTGAAGACTCCGGGACAGGGGCGGACAATGAGCAGTTCTTC
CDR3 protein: CSVEDSGTGADNEQFF

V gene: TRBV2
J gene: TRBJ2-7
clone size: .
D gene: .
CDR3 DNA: TGTGCCAGCAGTGAATGGCAGAACAGTCAGTACTTC
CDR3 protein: CASSEWQNSQYF

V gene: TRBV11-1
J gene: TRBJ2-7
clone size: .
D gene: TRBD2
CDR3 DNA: TGTGCCAGCAGCGGCCCGAGCGGGAGTAGCGGGGTCTACGAGCAGTACTTC
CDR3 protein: CASSGPSGSSGVYEQYF

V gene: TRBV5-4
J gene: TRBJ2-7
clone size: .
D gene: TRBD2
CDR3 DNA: TGTGCCAGCAGCACTCGGACTAGCTCGCACGAGCAGTACTTC
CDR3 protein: CASSTRTSSHEQYF